This entry describes one T cell receptor (beta chain). Germline V gives CDR1 LNHDA, CDR2 SQIVND (reference sequence). The CDR3 loop spans 15 amino acids. V was shortened by 6 bases and J by 0 bases, with 12 bases between the two germline ends. The data derive from a study of blood T cell repertoires in COVID-19. Two consecutive negative NP/OP PCR tests, clearance, or resolved symptoms defined Cohort 3 recovery. Assay used: immunoSEQ multiplex PCR; TCRdb lists only in-frame clones, some missing. The sample carries about 330,000 clones, 85% to 90% recorded once. J is TRBJ1-3 and V is TRBV19; D uncertain. Sample: PBMCs or T cells enriched from blood (not recorded which). The origin of this receptor is a woman aged 18-29 years who had recovered from COVID-19. CDR3 DNA: TGTGCCAGTAGGGCGGTGGTAGACTCTGGAAACACCATATATTTT. Translation: CASRAVVDSGNTIYF.